This T cell receptor beta chain was recovered during a study of shared clonotypes between healthy human individuals. Findings and caveats of the study: A reduction in generation probabilities was seen for non-shared clonotypes relative to those shared by all four donors.

To note about this clone: Its antigen is unidentified.

Naive CD8 cells, CD45RO-negative and positively selected for CCR7, excluded terminally differentiated effector memory CD45RA+ cells. Some clones are missing from TCRdb's copy, which holds only in-frame ones; the method was immunoSEQ multiplex PCR. Of about 2.1 million clones in the sample, 85% to 95% were seen once. This CDR3 is built from 14 residues. V was cut by 4 bases and J by 4 bases, with 12 bases left in between. Looked up from germline, CDR1 is SGDLS and CDR2 is YYNGEE. The chain carries TRBV9 and TRBJ2-1; D gene unclear. The specimen was naive CD8+ T cells from PBMCs. The origin of this receptor is a man younger than 35 in good health. Some clones in this sample may be carry-over from other donors' samples. The CDR3 DNA reads TGTGCCAGCAGCCCCCTAACCGAATACAATGAGCAGTTCTTC. It yields the protein CASSPLTEYNEQFF.